Sequencing of this T cell receptor (beta chain) was carried out in a study of T cells after yellow fever vaccination. Study in general: SMART-Seq v4 Ultra Low Input served to prepare low-cell-number fractions.

Regarding this clonotype: Its antigen is still unknown.

V was clipped by 5 bases and J by 0 bases; unmatched bases: 3. Per the germline V gene, CDR1 is SGHTA and CDR2 is FQGNSA. CDR3 size: 14 residues. Template switching by 5'RACE produced TCR cDNA, adding a universal primer site and UMIs. TCRdb reprocessed the 5' RACE reads with MiXCR, giving one entry per CDR3 protein. The sample records about 630,000 distinct CDR3 sequences, roughly an eighth being singletons. Notes on the study in general: In FACS-sorted repertoires, abundant clonotypes from the bulk population could appear as contaminants.

Material: PBMCs, obtained on the day of the yellow fever booster vaccination. The V and J genes are TRBV7-2 and TRBJ2-5, with 7 bases aligning to TRBD2. This sequence originates from a man aged 25-45 years who received the YFV17D yellow fever vaccine. CDR3 coding DNA: TGTGCCAGCAGCCGTACTAGCGACCAAGAGACCCAGTACTTC. It yields the protein CASSRTSDQETQYF.